The clone carrying this T cell receptor beta chain came up many times. Its antigen is unknown. These data originate in a study of metastatic and nonmetastatic thyroid tumors. The study's findings and limits: In both blood and tumor samples, TCR beta diversity was reported significantly higher for malignant than benign nodules.

Source study methods: CDR3 was compared across clinicopathological groups, and the resulting differences were used to build a distant-metastasis classifier for papillary thyroid cancer. TCRdb re-clonotyped the PCR reads through MiXCR. These V and J calls originate from TCRdb's pipeline instead of the authors' own analysis. The table records about 45,000 clones, roughly 4% of them present only once. This CDR3 contains 14 residues. Unmatched junction bases numbered 7, after V lost 5 bases and J lost 3 bases. The germline CDR1 and CDR2 sequences are GTSNPN and SVGIG (reference sequence). None of the patients had undergone any treatment ahead of thyroid surgery.

The sequencing input was blood. The TCR comes from a female donor with papillary thyroid cancer or a benign thyroid nodule (not recorded which). Some clones in this sample may be carry-over from other donors' samples. V is TRBV30 and J is TRBJ2-7, with 10 bases identical to TRBD1. The CDR3 region is CAWGMGQGSYEQYF. The CDR3 coding sequence is TGTGCCTGGGGAATGGGACAGGGGAGCTACGAGCAGTACTTC.